The rows below give T cell receptor beta chains drawn from one sample of a study of T cells in Graves' hyperthyroidism and ophthalmopathy. MiXCR, applied by TCRdb to the multiplex PCR reads, yields one record per CDR3 protein. The sample shows roughly 300,000 distinct CDR3 sequences, roughly 23% of them seen only once. The specimen sequenced was blood. These receptors all stem from a woman aged 50 to 60 with Graves' hyperthyroidism. CDR3s include the opening cysteine and the closing phenylalanine or tryptophan. The order of the fields is CDR3 DNA, CDR3 protein, D gene, clone size, J gene, V gene. D genes are given only for firm matches. Rows may omit the clone size; those that give it use once, few, many or a size class.

DNA: TGTGCCAGCAGTGAATTTAGTAACGAGCAGTACTTC
CDR3: CASSEFSNEQYF
D: NA
size: NA
J: TRBJ2-7
V: TRBV3-1

DNA: TGTGCCAGCAGTTATAGTTCCGGTGCAGATACGCAGTATTTT
CDR3: CASSYSSGADTQYF
D: NA
size: many
J: TRBJ2-3
V: TRBV6-2/TRBV6-3

DNA: TGCAGTGCTGCCGCGCCCAGCTCCTACGAGCAGTACTTC
CDR3: CSAAAPSSYEQYF
D: NA
size: NA
J: TRBJ2-7
V: TRBV20-1

DNA: TGTGCCAGCAGTGAACGGAGGACAGGGGTGACCGAGCAGTACTTC
CDR3: CASSERRTGVTEQYF
D: TRBD1
size: few
J: TRBJ2-7
V: TRBV2

DNA: TGTGCCAGCAGCTTAGAGGTTGGATGGCAATTGGGCCCCTCGCCACATTCGACCCAGTACTTC
CDR3: CASSLEVGWQLGPSPHSTQYF
D: NA
size: many
J: TRBJ2-5
V: TRBV7-9

DNA: TGTGCCAGCGCCGGACAGGGGGGAGAAAACATTCAGTACTTC
CDR3: CASAGQGGENIQYF
D: TRBD1
size: many
J: TRBJ2-4
V: TRBV28

DNA: TGTGCCAGCAGCCAAGGTGGACAGCCTGGCAATGAGCAGTTCTTC
CDR3: CASSQGGQPGNEQFF
D: NA
size: NA
J: TRBJ2-1
V: TRBV3-1

DNA: TGTGCCACCAGCAGATATCCCCCGCTGGACGGAACGAACACCGGGGAGCTGTTTTTT
CDR3: CATSRYPPLDGTNTGELFF
D: NA
size: many
J: TRBJ2-2
V: TRBV15

DNA: TGTGCCAGCAGCTTCGGGACAGGATGGGCCACCGGGGAGCTGTTTTTT
CDR3: CASSFGTGWATGELFF
D: TRBD1
size: few
J: TRBJ2-2
V: TRBV13

DNA: TGTGCCAGCAGCGAGACTAGCGGCATCTACAATGGGCAGTTCTTC
CDR3: CASSETSGIYNGQFF
D: TRBD2
size: NA
J: TRBJ2-1
V: TRBV6-1

DNA: TGTGCCAGCTCACCAACGGGCGGGAGGGCCTCCTACAATGAGCAGTTCTTC
CDR3: CASSPTGGRASYNEQFF
D: TRBD2
size: few
J: TRBJ2-1
V: TRBV18

DNA: TGTGCCACCAGTGATTCGAACGTCGGGGGTCGGGCGGGAGAAGAGACCCAGTACTTC
CDR3: CATSDSNVGGRAGEETQYF
D: TRBD2
size: few
J: TRBJ2-5
V: TRBV24-1

DNA: TGTGCCAGCAGTGGTCGACAGGACGGGACCTCTGGAAACACCATATATTTT
CDR3: CASSGRQDGTSGNTIYF
D: NA
size: NA
J: TRBJ1-3
V: TRBV6-1

DNA: TGTGCCAGCAGCTTAGTCGAGTCCGGGGAGCTGTTTTTT
CDR3: CASSLVESGELFF
D: NA
size: many
J: TRBJ2-2
V: TRBV11-3

DNA: TGCAGTGCTACAGATATAGGAACACAAGAGACCCAGTACTTC
CDR3: CSATDIGTQETQYF
D: NA
size: NA
J: TRBJ2-5
V: TRBV20-1

DNA: TGTGCCAGCAGTTATCTCCCCCAGAGGGGGGGAGAAAAACTGTTTTTT
CDR3: CASSYLPQRGGEKLFF
D: NA
size: many
J: TRBJ1-4
V: TRBV28

DNA: TGTGCCAGCAGCCCCTGGACTAGCGGGAGGGCAGATACGCAGTATTTT
CDR3: CASSPWTSGRADTQYF
D: TRBD2
size: many
J: TRBJ2-3
V: TRBV3-1

DNA: TGTGCCAGCAGTTTAGGGGGAACCTACGAGCAGTACTTC
CDR3: CASSLGGTYEQYF
D: NA
size: many
J: TRBJ2-7
V: TRBV7-6

DNA: TGTGCCAGCGCCGACAGGGGGACCTCCTACGAGCAGTACTTC
CDR3: CASADRGTSYEQYF
D: TRBD1
size: few
J: TRBJ2-7
V: TRBV19

DNA: TGCAGCGTTGCGGGTGGGGCTATAGCTCAAAATGAAAAACTGTTTTTT
CDR3: CSVAGGAIAQNEKLFF
D: NA
size: many
J: TRBJ1-4
V: TRBV29-1

DNA: TGTGCCAGCCAGTTACAGGGGACCTCTGGAAACACCATATATTTT
CDR3: CASQLQGTSGNTIYF
D: TRBD1
size: NA
J: TRBJ1-3
V: TRBV7-8

DNA: TGTGCCAGCAGAAGGGCCGAGACAAACTATGGCTACACCTTC
CDR3: CASRRAETNYGYTF
D: NA
size: NA
J: TRBJ1-2
V: TRBV6-2/TRBV6-3

DNA: TGTGCCAGCAGTTTTGCTAGCGGGAGGTCCAGCCGGGGGCAGTACTTC
CDR3: CASSFASGRSSRGQYF
D: TRBD2
size: many
J: TRBJ2-7
V: TRBV28

DNA: TGTGCCAGCAGCGTAGGGGTAGCGGGAGGGCCCTCGTTGGATGAGCAGTTCTTC
CDR3: CASSVGVAGGPSLDEQFF
D: TRBD2
size: NA
J: TRBJ2-1
V: TRBV9

DNA: TGTGCCAGCAGTCCCAACAGGGGTTACGAGCAGTACTTC
CDR3: CASSPNRGYEQYF
D: TRBD1
size: many
J: TRBJ2-7
V: TRBV28

DNA: TGCGCCAGCAGCGCAGGTGTAAATCAGCCCCAGCATTTT
CDR3: CASSAGVNQPQHF
D: NA
size: many
J: TRBJ1-5
V: TRBV5-1

DNA: TGTGCCAGCTCACCCACCAGCCCGACAGGGGCAAGGACTGAAGCTTTCTTT
CDR3: CASSPTSPTGARTEAFF
D: TRBD1
size: few
J: TRBJ1-1
V: TRBV18

DNA: TGTGCCAGCAGCGTAACCCCAGCGGGAGGTACAGATACGCAGTATTTT
CDR3: CASSVTPAGGTDTQYF
D: TRBD2
size: few
J: TRBJ2-3
V: TRBV9

DNA: TGCGCCAGCAGGGGCGCCAATGAAAAACTGTTTTTT
CDR3: CASRGANEKLFF
D: NA
size: NA
J: TRBJ1-4
V: TRBV5-1

DNA: TGCGCCAGCAGCTTCCCCGGGACAGGGCGTAGAACCGGGGAGCTGTTTTTT
CDR3: CASSFPGTGRRTGELFF
D: TRBD1
size: many
J: TRBJ2-2
V: TRBV5-1

DNA: TGTGCCAACAGCTTAGGACAGGGGGTGGAAGTTGAGCAGTTCTTC
CDR3: CANSLGQGVEVEQFF
D: TRBD1
size: NA
J: TRBJ2-1
V: TRBV11-1

DNA: TGTGCCAGCAGCTCTGAGTGGGGGACAGGGAACGAGCAGTACTTC
CDR3: CASSSEWGTGNEQYF
D: TRBD1
size: many
J: TRBJ2-7
V: TRBV7-2